This TCR beta chain was recovered during a study of blood T cell repertoires in COVID-19. Study information: Donors in the United States, Italy and Spain gave samples during acute or convalescent COVID-19. Sample material is recorded as cDNA or gDNA derived from T cells, B-cell-depleted T cells, or PBMCs.

CDR1 KGHSH and CDR2 LQKENI come from the germline V gene. V shed 3 bases and J shed 0 bases, with 12 bases lying between them. The CDR3 consists of 16 residues. Per the original methods: Scientists estimated how many nucleated cells there were by amplifying reference gene primers. Generated by immunoSEQ multiplex PCR, the TCRdb table keeps only in-frame clones and is missing some. V, J and clone size were drawn from that table, and D and trimming were deduced from the DNA. The profile shows around 100,000 clones, about 90% of them singletons. This receptor was taken from a man older than 75 with acute or convalescent COVID-19. The chain uses TRBV18 and TRBJ1-3; D is unresolved. Sequencing was done on a sample of peripheral blood. Written as DNA, the CDR3 is TGTGCCAGCTCACCCCCTGCGTCCGACTCTGGAAACACCATATATTTT. The encoded protein is CASSPPASDSGNTIYF. The full variable domain, its missing parts supplied by reference TRBV18 and TRBJ1-3, is NAGVMQNPRHLVRRRGQEARLRCSPMKGHSHVYWYRQLPEEGLKFMVYLQKENIIDESGMPKERFSAEFPKEGPSILRIQQVVRGDSAAYFCASSPPASDSGNTIYFGEGSWLTVV.